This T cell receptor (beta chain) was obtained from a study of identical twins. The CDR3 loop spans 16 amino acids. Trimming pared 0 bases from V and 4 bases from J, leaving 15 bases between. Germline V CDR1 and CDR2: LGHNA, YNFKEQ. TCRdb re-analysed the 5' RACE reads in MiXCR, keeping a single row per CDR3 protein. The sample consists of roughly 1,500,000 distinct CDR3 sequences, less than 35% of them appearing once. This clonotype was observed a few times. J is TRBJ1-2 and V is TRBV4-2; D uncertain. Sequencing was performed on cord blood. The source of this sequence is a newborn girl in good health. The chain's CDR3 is CASSQDQAGSLYGYTF. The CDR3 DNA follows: TGTGCCAGCAGCCAAGATCAAGCCGGGTCCCTCTATGGCTACACCTTC.